This T cell receptor beta chain was captured by sequencing in a study of blood T cells in healthy people across ages. Of note for this clonotype: Its antigen is unknown. Mismatch with germline at one junction end may stem from a read error.

Study-wide points: Among T cells, TCR beta diversity per million cells dropped roughly linearly as age rose.

Sample-barcoded 5' priming and a J-beta primer mix drove a second PCR of about 6 to 12 cycles. TCRdb ran MiXCR on the 5' RACE reads and lists one entry per CDR3 protein. The table records 1.5 million to 2 million distinct CDR3 sequences, over 25% of them present only once. Sequenced material: blood. The TCR comes from a woman aged 25 to 45 in good health.

CDR3 region: CASSATGGVYGCTF. The DNA of the CDR3 is TGTGCCAGCAGTGCGACCGGAGGGGTCTATGGCTGCACCTTC. V is TRBV12-3 or TRBV12-4 and J is TRBJ1-2, with a possible D match to TRBD1 (5 bases). CDR3 size: 14 residues.